The 27 T cell receptor beta chains below come from one sample, sequenced in a study of T cells in Graves' hyperthyroidism and ophthalmopathy. TCR beta CDR3 sequences were amplified from RNA transcripts. Initially, a first-round RT-PCR of the TCR CDR3 employed the HTBI primer set. TCRdb re-derived calls from the multiplex PCR reads in MiXCR, one entry per CDR3 protein. In the table there are fewer than 700,000 distinct CDR3 sequences, about a sixth of which are singletons. Sequencing used blood. These TCRs come from a woman aged 25 to 39 with Graves' hyperthyroidism.

The chain recombines TRBV6-1 with TRBJ1-3; D uncertain. The germline gives CDR1 MNHNS, CDR2 SASEGT. Trimming took off 5 bases at V and 3 bases at J, with 5 bases between the two ends. The CDR3 runs 12 residues. CDR3: CASSYGGNTIYF. CDR3 sequence (DNA): TGTGCCAGCAGTTATGGTGGAAACACCATATATTTT.

The chain is built from TRBV20-1 and TRBJ2-5; 9 nucleotides line up with TRBD2. The CDR3 is 15 residues long. The V gene's germline CDR1 is DFQATT and CDR2 SNEGSKA (reference sequence). The V gene end was trimmed by 0 bases and the J gene end by 2 bases; junction bases not matched to a gene: 4. This CDR3 reads CSARDELAGQETQYF. Here the CDR3 DNA reads TGCAGTGCTAGAGATGAGCTAGCGGGGCAAGAGACCCAGTACTTC.

This clonotype is a singleton in its sample. It may be a read error: a sequence one base away is much more abundant. The V call is TRBV20-1, the J call TRBJ2-3; D unresolved. The CDR3 has 16 amino acids. From germline, CDR1 is DFQATT and CDR2 SNEGSKA (reference sequence). The CDR3: CSARPSVRVYADTQCF. The DNA for the CDR3 is TGCAGTGCTAGACCCTCCGTCCGGGTCTACGCAGATACGCAGTGTTTT.

In this sample, this clonotype turned up a few times. The genes are TRBV11-2 and TRBJ2-7; D unresolved. Germline CDR1 reads SGHAT; CDR2 reads FQNNGV. V lost 0 bases, J lost 5 bases, and 14 bases lay in between. This CDR3 spans 15 amino acids. CDR3 sequence: CASSLDPGDMNEQYF. CDR3 coding DNA: TGTGCCAGCAGCTTAGATCCCGGCGATATGAACGAGCAGTACTTC.

This clonotype was picked up a small number of times. The chain links TRBV12-3 or TRBV12-4 to TRBJ1-4; D gene uncertain. The ends were cut back, 4 bases at V and 0 bases at J, with 12 bases in the middle. The CDR3 extends over 16 amino acids. CDR3 coding DNA: TGTGCCAGCAGTTCGTCTTGGGGTGCAACTAATGAAAAACTGTTTTTT. Translating gives CASSSSWGATNEKLFF.

This clonotype was observed at least ten times. The gene calls are TRBV18 and TRBJ2-5, with D possibly matching TRBD2 (5 bases). Germline V gene data show CDR1 as KGHSH and CDR2 as LQKENI. This CDR3 spans 14 amino acids. V lost 3 bases, J lost 7 bases, and 15 bases lay in between. In DNA form, the CDR3 reads TGTGCCAGCTCACCGACTACCGACCTCGGGACCCAGTACTTC. Amino acids: CASSPTTDLGTQYF.

The rearrangement links TRBV5-1 to TRBJ1-1; TRBD1 aligns across 7 bases. The germline V gene has CDR1 SGHRS and CDR2 YFSETQ. Trimming cost V 4 bases and J 1 base; bases outside gene matches: 7. The CDR3 covers 15 residues. This chain's CDR3 is CASSTTGQTNTEAFF. Here the CDR3 DNA reads TGCGCCAGCAGCACTACGGGACAGACGAACACTGAAGCTTTCTTT.

This clonotype was seen many times. The chain joins TRBV2 to TRBJ1-2; TRBD1 matches at 12 bases. V lost 6 bases to trimming and J lost 6 bases; unmatched junction nucleotides: 14. This CDR3 spans 17 amino acids. CDR1 and CDR2 from the germline V gene are SNHLY and FYNNEI. The CDR3 sequence: CASRTGTGGARSDGYTF. CDR3 nucleotide sequence: TGTGCCAGCAGAACGGGGACAGGGGGCGCCAGAAGCGATGGCTACACCTTC.

The genes are TRBV6-9 and TRBJ1-1, with D possibly being TRBD1 (5 bases). CDR1 is MNHGY and CDR2 is SVAAGI in the germline V gene. The CDR3 is 16 amino acids. Trimming left V 3 bases short and J 0 bases short, with 14 bases between. The DNA for the CDR3 is TGTGCCAGCAGTTACGATCCAGCAGGGATGAACACTGAAGCTTTCTTT. The encoded protein is CASSYDPAGMNTEAFF.

Notes on this clonotype: A read error may produce the germline difference seen at one junction end. The V call is TRBV28, the J call TRBJ1-2; 8 bases are shared with TRBD1. The CDR3 spans 13 residues. Germline CDR1 and CDR2: MDHEN and SYDVKM. The CDR3 coding sequence is TGTGCCAGCAGAACGACAGGGGTCTATGGCTGCACCTTC. As protein: CASRTTGVYGCTF.

This clonotype was seen repeatedly, ten times or more. V is TRBV27 and J is TRBJ2-1, with D possibly TRBD1 on 5 matching bases. CDR1 and CDR2 (germline): MNHEY, SMNVEV (reference sequence). The CDR3 is 14 residues long. The V end lost 2 bases, the J end lost 7 bases, and 12 bases lay between the germline ends. The CDR3 region is CASSLLAGPNEQFF. As DNA, the CDR3 is TGTGCCAGCAGTTTACTTGCAGGGCCGAATGAGCAGTTCTTC.

This clonotype was counted ten times or more. CDR3 DNA: TGTGCCAGCAGGGGAGGGCCTTTGAACGAGCAGTACTTC. The encoded protein is CASRGGPLNEQYF. V gene TRBV13 combines with J gene TRBJ2-7; 7 bases match TRBD2. This CDR3 region has 13 residues. V was clipped by 6 bases and J by 5 bases; unmatched bases: 7. Germline lookup yields CDR1 PRHDT and CDR2 FYEKMQ (reference sequence).

The CDR3 DNA sequence: TGTGCCAGCAGCTTATCAACCATAGGGGGCTACACCTTC. Protein: CASSLSTIGGYTF. The chain uses TRBV7-9 and TRBJ1-2; no reliable D call. Trimming cost V 2 bases and J 8 bases, with 12 bases left between them. The germline gives CDR1 SEHNR, CDR2 FQNEAQ (reference sequence). This CDR3 has 13 amino acids. Complete variable domain (other parts from reference TRBV7-9 and TRBJ1-2): DTGVSQNPRHKITKRGQNVTFRCDPISEHNRLYWYRQTLGQGPEFLTYFQNEAQLEKSRLLSDRFSAERPKGSFSTLEIQRTEQGDSAMYLCASSLSTIGGYTFGSGTRLTVV.

This clonotype was counted a few times. The chain links TRBV2 to TRBJ2-7; TRBD2 might be the D (7 bases). The CDR3 has 14 amino acids. V was clipped by 4 bases and J by 4 bases, with 14 bases between them. Germline loops: CDR1 SNHLY, CDR2 FYNNEI. The CDR3 DNA follows: TGTGCCAGCAGTGTTCGGGGGGACATTTACGAGCAGTACTTC. Amino acid sequence: CASSVRGDIYEQYF.

The rearrangement uses TRBV28 and TRBJ2-7, with a weak D call TRBD1 (6 bases). Germline lookup yields CDR1 MDHEN and CDR2 SYDVKM. The CDR3 is 14 residues long. V was pared by 8 bases and J by 5 bases, with 19 bases between. The CDR3 reads CASLSGGVSDEQYF. Written as DNA, the CDR3 is TGTGCCAGCCTATCTGGGGGCGTCAGTGACGAGCAGTACTTC.

There are many counts of this clonotype. V usage is TRBV15 and J usage is TRBJ2-1; 10 bases map to TRBD1. This CDR3 comprises 15 residues. Trimming cost V 5 bases and J 8 bases; bases outside gene matches: 9. Germline V gene data show CDR1 as LNHNV and CDR2 as YYDKDF (reference sequence). CDR3 in DNA: TGTGCCACCAGCTATGTGGACAGGGGGATTCATGAGCAGTTCTTC. Translated: CATSYVDRGIHEQFF.

This clonotype was observed many times. V is TRBV27 and J is TRBJ2-5; 8 bases are a match to TRBD1. This CDR3 spans 13 amino acids. J lost 2 bases, V lost 10 bases, and 6 bases had no gene match. Germline assignment: CDR1 MNHEY and CDR2 SMNVEV (reference sequence). CDR3 loop: CAKAGGLQETQYF. The CDR3 DNA is TGTGCCAAGGCAGGGGGCCTACAAGAGACCCAGTACTTC.

On this clonotype: A read error may account for a junction end that differs from germline. The chain has TRBV28 and TRBJ2-7; TRBD2 is a possible D gene (5 bases). The CDR3 is 13 amino acids. CDR1 and CDR2 (germline): MDHEN, SYDVKM. CDR3 bases: TGTGTCAGCTTCGGGAACGTGGGCTACGAGCAGTACTTC. This gives the protein CVSFGNVGYEQYF.

This clonotype was found once. The rearrangement links TRBV30 to TRBJ2-1; TRBD2 aligns across 11 bases. CDR1 is GTSNPN and CDR2 is SVGIG in the germline V gene (reference sequence). The ends lost 4 bases at V and 5 bases at J; junction bases unmatched: 4. CDR3 length: 14 amino acids. The CDR3 sequence: CAWMTSGTNNEQFF. In DNA, the CDR3 is TGTGCCTGGATGACTAGCGGGACAAACAATGAGCAGTTCTTC.

This rearrangement joins TRBV28 to TRBJ2-5; the D call may be TRBD1 or TRBD2 (5 bases each). Germline CDR1 is MDHEN and CDR2 is SYDVKM. Between the trimmed V and J ends, which lost 4 bases and 2 bases, there was a span of 14 bases. The CDR3 loop spans 15 amino acids. The CDR3 sequence: CASSSLSGGQETQYF. The CDR3 nucleotides read TGTGCCAGCAGTTCTTTAAGTGGGGGTCAAGAGACCCAGTACTTC. The full variable domain, its missing parts supplied by reference TRBV28 and TRBJ2-5, is DVKVTQSSRYLVKRTGEKVFLECVQDMDHENMFWYRQDPGLGLRLIYFSYDVKMKEKGDIPEGYSVSREKKERFSLILESASTNQTSMYLCASSSLSGGQETQYFGPGTRLLVL.

Turning to this clonotype: A much more abundant neighbour one base away suggests this may be a read error. The rearrangement uses TRBV7-8 and TRBJ2-1; 12 bases agree with TRBD1. Germline CDR1 and CDR2: SGHVS and FQNEAQ. This CDR3 region has 16 residues. V gave up 7 bases and J gave up 11 bases; unmatched junction bases: 15. The CDR3 loop reads CASIRTGTGGIGKQFF. CDR3 DNA: TGTGCCAGCATAAGAACCGGGACAGGGGGCATCGGTAAGCAGTTCTTC. Using reference TRBV7-8 and TRBJ2-1 for the parts outside the CDR3, the full variable domain is GAGVSQSPRYKVAKRGQDVALRCDPISGHVSLFWYQQALGQGPEFLTYFQNEAQLDKSGLPSDRFFAERPEGSVSTLKIQRTQQEDSAVYLCASIRTGTGGIGKQFFGPGTRLTVL.

This clonotype has at least ten counts. This chain links TRBV7-2 with TRBJ2-1; no clear D gene. Germline V gene data show CDR1 as SGHTA and CDR2 as FQGNSA. V shed 4 bases and J shed 2 bases, with 6 bases lying between them. CDR3 length: 13 residues. CDR3 in DNA: TGTGCCAGCAGCTCCCCAGCCTACAATGAGCAGTTCTTC. This encodes CASSSPAYNEQFF.

This clonotype was counted between two and nine times. The J gene is TRBJ1-1, the V gene TRBV15, with D tentatively TRBD1 (5 bases). This CDR3 spans 12 amino acids. CDR1 is LNHNV, CDR2 YYDKDF, per germline (reference sequence). V was trimmed by 6 bases and J by 3 bases, leaving 8 bases between them. The CDR3 DNA reads TGTGCCACCAGTCGAGGGGACACTGAAGCTTTCTTT. This translates into CATSRGDTEAFF.

This clonotype was seen at least ten times. V and J are TRBV6-1 and TRBJ2-3; D perhaps matches TRBD1 (6 bases). Germline CDR1 reads MNHNS; CDR2 reads SASEGT. There are 17 residues in the CDR3. V was pared by 5 bases and J by 2 bases, with 20 bases between. CDR3 sequence: CASSPPSDSTYTDTQYF. CDR3 coding DNA: TGTGCCAGCAGTCCGCCTTCGGACAGTACGTACACAGATACGCAGTATTTT.

This clonotype was observed at least ten times. The rearrangement joins TRBV20-1 to TRBJ2-7, with 7 bases aligning to TRBD1. CDR3 length: 16 amino acids. Germline V gene data show CDR1 as DFQATT and CDR2 as SNEGSKA (reference sequence). The V gene end was trimmed by 1 base and the J gene end by 2 bases; junction bases not matched to a gene: 11. As DNA, the CDR3 is TGCAGTGCTAGAGTCGGGCCGACAGGGCGGGCCTACGAGCAGTACTTC. Residues: CSARVGPTGRAYEQYF.

This clonotype was seen ten or more times. CDR3 bases: TGTGCCAGCAGCCAAGGGGGTGTGGCTGAAGCTTTCTTT. This sequence encodes CASSQGGVAEAFF. The rearrangement joins TRBV3-1 to TRBJ1-1; D gene uncertain. The CDR3 length is 13 residues. V lost 1 base and J 6 bases, leaving 9 bases between the germline ends. The V gene's germline CDR1 is LGHDT and CDR2 YNNKEL (reference sequence).

Many counts were recorded for this clonotype. The chain carries TRBV28 and TRBJ2-1, with 7 bases matching TRBD2. Germline assignment: CDR1 MDHEN and CDR2 SYDVKM. CDR3 size: 15 residues. V gave up 6 bases and J gave up 6 bases; unmatched junction bases: 11. The CDR3, as DNA: TGTGCCAGCAGCTCGGGAAGCGGGATGAGCAATGAGCAGTTCTTC. Protein product: CASSSGSGMSNEQFF.